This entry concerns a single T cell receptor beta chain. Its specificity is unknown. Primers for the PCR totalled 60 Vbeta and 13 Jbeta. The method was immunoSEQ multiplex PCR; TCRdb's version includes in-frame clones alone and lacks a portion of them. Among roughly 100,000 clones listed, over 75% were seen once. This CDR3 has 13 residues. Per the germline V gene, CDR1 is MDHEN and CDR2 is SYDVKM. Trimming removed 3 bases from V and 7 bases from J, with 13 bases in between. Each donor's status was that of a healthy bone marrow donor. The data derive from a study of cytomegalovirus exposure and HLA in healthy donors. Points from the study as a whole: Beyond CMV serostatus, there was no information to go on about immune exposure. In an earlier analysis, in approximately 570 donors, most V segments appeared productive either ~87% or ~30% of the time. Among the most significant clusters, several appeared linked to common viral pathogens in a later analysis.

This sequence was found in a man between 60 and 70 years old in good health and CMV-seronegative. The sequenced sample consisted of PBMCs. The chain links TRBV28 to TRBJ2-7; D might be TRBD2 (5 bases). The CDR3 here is CASSFRRTGEQYV. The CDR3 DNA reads TGTGCCAGCAGTTTCCGTCGGACTGGGGAGCAGTACGTC.